The entry below gives a single T cell receptor beta chain sequence along with its context. Its antigen is not known. Clones were read by immunoSEQ multiplex PCR, and TCRdb kept only the in-frame ones, dropping some. The sample consists of 70,000 to 95,000 clones, more than 85% of them appearing once. Both about-4-week and about-12-week second-dose recipients were combined. The CDR3 runs 15 residues. Germline trimming cut 5 bases from V and 2 bases from J; bases unmatched to any gene: 6. Germline V gene lookup returns CDR1 GTSNPN and CDR2 SVGIG (reference sequence). The data are from a study of T cell responses to AZD1222 COVID-19 vaccine. Study-wide findings and caveats: AZD1222 recipients seropositive at baseline numbered only six.

The chain joins TRBV30 to TRBJ2-7; 13 bases are shared with TRBD2. The starting material was peripheral blood, obtained 28 days after the second AZD1222 dose. This receptor was obtained from an adult who received the AZD1222 COVID-19 vaccine. The CDR3 region is CAWGAGLAGPYEQYF. The CDR3 DNA reads as TGTGCCTGGGGCGCGGGACTAGCGGGACCCTACGAGCAGTACTTC. Full variable domain (rest looked up from reference TRBV30 and TRBJ2-7): SQTIHQWPATLVQPVGSPLSLECTVEGTSNPNLYWYRQAAGRGLQLLFYSVGIGQISSEVPQNLSASRPQDRQFILSSKKLLLSDSGFYLCAWGAGLAGPYEQYFGPGTRLTVT.